The 22 T cell receptor beta chains below were found in one sample sequenced in a study of T-cell reconstitution after alpha-beta-depleted transplantation in children. A TCRbeta library incorporating unique molecular identifiers was prepared. Each CDR3 protein is one row after TCRdb ran MiXCR on the PCR reads. The data contain about 400,000 distinct CDR3 sequences, 13% of them singletons. The material sequenced was PBMCs, taken from the stem cell graft. These receptors came from a human donor who donated a stem cell graft to a child with Fanconi anemia.

This chain uses TRBV29-1 with TRBJ2-3; D might be TRBD2 (6 bases). Trimming removed 5 bases at V and 6 bases at J, with 12 bases between. Per the germline V gene, CDR1 is SQVTM and CDR2 is ANQGSEA. The CDR3 is 12 amino acids. The CDR3 loop reads CSVLGGSDTQYF. The DNA of the CDR3 is TGCAGCGTTCTTGGGGGGTCCGATACGCAGTATTTT.

This clonotype has only a few counts. V usage is TRBV5-6 and J usage is TRBJ2-3, with D perhaps TRBD1 or TRBD2 (6 bases each). Trimming pared 3 bases from V and 5 bases from J, leaving 19 bases between. There are 16 residues in the CDR3. The germline gives CDR1 SGHDT, CDR2 YYEEEE. Here the CDR3 reads CASSWSLGGGVDTQYF. For the CDR3, the DNA is TGTGCCAGCAGCTGGTCACTCGGGGGCGGGGTAGATACGCAGTATTTT.

This clonotype was observed a handful of times. The rearrangement uses TRBV11-2 and TRBJ2-5; D might be TRBD2 (6 bases). CDR3 length: 14 amino acids. Germline CDR1 and CDR2: SGHAT and FQNNGV. V lost 7 bases and J 1 base, leaving 13 bases between the germline ends. The CDR3 coding sequence is TGTGCCAGCACCCTGGGGGGACCCCAAGAGACCCAGTACTTC. This gives the protein CASTLGGPQETQYF.

The sample holds a few counts of this clonotype. The chain uses TRBV7-8 and TRBJ2-7; TRBD1 is a possible D gene (6 bases). V lost 4 bases to trimming and J lost 0 bases, with 10 bases between them. This CDR3 is built from 14 residues. In germline, CDR1 is SGHVS, CDR2 FQNEAQ. CDR3 nucleotide sequence: TGTGCCAGCAGCTCGAGGGGGTACTCCTACGAGCAGTACTTC. This translates into CASSSRGYSYEQYF.

In its sample, this clonotype was seen a few times. The rearrangement links TRBV12-3 or TRBV12-4 to TRBJ2-5; D unresolved. The V gene lost 5 bases and the J gene lost 1 base, with 20 bases spanning the gap. CDR3 length: 17 residues. The CDR3 sequence: CASSRPQPPKFQETQYF. The CDR3 bases are TGTGCCAGCAGTCGCCCACAACCCCCTAAGTTCCAAGAGACCCAGTACTTC.

This clonotype was observed a few times. This sequence joins TRBV12-3 or TRBV12-4 and TRBJ2-2; D may be TRBD2 (7 bases). Trimming left V 5 bases short and J 7 bases short, with 20 bases between. The CDR3 has 16 amino acids. CDR3 sequence (DNA): TGTGCCAGCAGTCGAGCAGGGGACTACGGAGGCGGGGAGCTGTTTTTT. This encodes CASSRAGDYGGGELFF.

This clonotype occurred a few times. The genes are TRBV20-1 and TRBJ2-1; 10 positions match TRBD2. The ends lost 4 bases at V and 9 bases at J; junction bases unmatched: 6. The CDR3 runs 13 residues. The germline CDR1 and CDR2 sequences are DFQATT and SNEGSKA (reference sequence). The CDR3 coding sequence is TGCAGTGCTACCAGCGGGGGGGCGGTTGAGCAGTTCTTC. This gives the protein CSATSGGAVEQFF.

The V gene is TRBV18, the J gene TRBJ1-1; D is unclear. The CDR3 spans 16 residues. V was clipped by 5 bases and J by 2 bases, with 18 bases between them. The V gene's germline CDR1 is KGHSH and CDR2 LQKENI. CDR3 region: CASSIAQADSNTEAFF. CDR3 DNA sequence: TGTGCCAGCTCAATTGCCCAAGCTGACTCTAACACTGAAGCTTTCTTT. Based on the CDR3 plus reference TRBV18 and TRBJ1-1, the full variable domain is NAGVMQNPRHLVRRRGQEARLRCSPMKGHSHVYWYRQLPEEGLKFMVYLQKENIIDESGMPKERFSAEFPKEGPSILRIQQVVRGDSAAYFCASSIAQADSNTEAFFGQGTRLTVV.

This clonotype was seen more than once but under ten times. The genes are TRBV7-3 and TRBJ1-3; TRBD1 matches 7 bases. J gave up 3 bases and V 5 bases, and 13 bases lay outside the gene matches. This CDR3 is built from 17 residues. Germline CDR1 and CDR2: SGHTA and FQGTGA. The CDR3 loop is CASSRQHPRQGGNTIYF. In DNA, the CDR3 is TGTGCCAGCAGCCGCCAACACCCCAGACAGGGTGGAAACACCATATATTTT. Using reference TRBV7-3 and TRBJ1-3 for the parts outside the CDR3, the full variable domain is GAGVSQTPSNKVTEKGKYVELRCDPISGHTALYWYRQSLGQGPEFLIYFQGTGAADDSGLPNDRFFAVRPEGSVSTLKIQRTERGDSAVYLCASSRQHPRQGGNTIYFGEGSWLTVV.

This clonotype turned up a few times. The rearrangement links TRBV14 to TRBJ2-3; D possibly corresponds to TRBD2 (5 bases). The ends were cut back, 0 bases at V and 10 bases at J, with 11 bases in the middle. This CDR3 comprises 13 residues. CDR1 is SGHDN, CDR2 FVKESK, per germline. CDR3 nucleotides: TGTGCCAGCAGCCAAGAAAGACTATCGGCGCAGTATTTT. Its translation: CASSQERLSAQYF.

This clonotype was seen a handful of times. The V and J genes are TRBV6-2 or TRBV6-3 and TRBJ1-1; weak D call: TRBD1 (5 bases). The CDR3 runs to 14 residues. Trimming took off 4 bases at V and 5 bases at J, with 14 bases between the two ends. CDR1 and CDR2 (germline): MNHEY, SVGEGT. CDR3: CASSFRGSGTEAFF. Here the CDR3 DNA reads TGTGCCAGCAGTTTCCGGGGGTCAGGAACTGAAGCTTTCTTT.

Many counts were recorded for this clonotype. This rearrangement joins TRBV5-1 to TRBJ2-5; D unresolved. Germline assignment: CDR1 SGHRS and CDR2 YFSETQ. Trimming took off 5 bases at V and 0 bases at J, with 5 bases between the two ends. This CDR3 spans 12 amino acids. The chain's CDR3 is CASSRHQETQYF. Written as DNA, the CDR3 is TGCGCCAGCAGTCGACACCAAGAGACCCAGTACTTC.

This clonotype has just one count. The CDR3 loop reads CASSATGSSYNEQFF. The CDR3 nucleotides are TGTGCCAGCAGCGCGACAGGAAGCTCCTACAATGAGCAGTTCTTC. The chain employs TRBV13 and TRBJ2-1; perhaps TRBD1 as D (6 bases). Germline CDR1 PRHDT, CDR2 FYEKMQ (reference sequence). CDR3 length: 15 residues. V was clipped by 5 bases and J by 0 bases, with 11 bases between them. Filled out from reference TRBV13 and TRBJ2-1, the complete variable domain reads AAGVIQSPRHLIKEKRETATLKCYPIPRHDTVYWYQQGPGQDPQFLISFYEKMQSDKGSIPDRFSAQQFSDYHSELNMSSLELGDSALYFCASSATGSSYNEQFFGPGTRLTVL.

This clonotype turned up a few times. The chain combines TRBV15 with TRBJ1-1; 7 bases agree with TRBD1. The J segment lost 2 bases and the V segment lost 7 bases, leaving 10 bases of the junction unmatched. This CDR3 comprises 15 residues. The germline gives CDR1 LNHNV, CDR2 YYDKDF (reference sequence). CDR3 nucleotide sequence: TGTGCCACCACCGATCAGGGGGTGGGAAACACTGAAGCTTTCTTT. As protein: CATTDQGVGNTEAFF. The full variable domain, in which reference TRBV15 and TRBJ1-1 provide the parts outside the CDR3, is DAMVIQNPRYQVTQFGKPVTLSCSQTLNHNVMYWYQQKSSQAPKLLFHYYDKDFNNEADTPDNFQSRRPNTSFCFLDIRSPGLGDTAMYLCATTDQGVGNTEAFFGQGTRLTVV.

The rearrangement links TRBV21-1 to TRBJ2-7. TRBV21-1 is noted as a pseudogene. This CDR3 contains 14 residues. CDR3 nucleotides: TGTGCCAGCAGCAAAGATACCTTCCCACTTTGGCGAAACTTC. Protein sequence: CASSKDTFPLWRNF.

The chain has TRBV10-3 and TRBJ2-7; a possible D gene is TRBD2 (5 bases). The CDR3 extends over 13 amino acids. V lost 11 bases and J lost 5, with 19 bases in between. Germline CDR1 and CDR2: ENHRY and SYGVKD. CDR3 nucleotides: TGTGCCGTCGCCCTTCGGGGAAGCGACGAGCAGTACTTC. Translated, it gives CAVALRGSDEQYF.

This clonotype has only a few counts. The chain links TRBV5-1 to TRBJ1-1; a possible D gene is TRBD1 (6 bases). This CDR3 has 14 amino acids. Germline-derived CDR1 and CDR2 are SGHRS and YFSETQ. V lost 5 bases to trimming and J lost 3 bases, with 14 bases between them. The CDR3 DNA reads as TGCGCCAGCAGTCCGTGGGGGGCTGACACTGAAGCTTTCTTT. Translating it yields CASSPWGADTEAFF. Full variable domain (missing parts from reference TRBV5-1 and TRBJ1-1): KAGVTQTPRYLIKTRGQQVTLSCSPISGHRSVSWYQQTPGQGLQFLFEYFSETQRNKGNFPGRFSGRQFSNSRSEMNVSTLELGDSALYLCASSPWGADTEAFFGQGTRLTVV.

This clonotype was found many times. The V and J genes are TRBV18 and TRBJ2-3, with D possibly being TRBD2 (6 bases). Germline CDR1 and CDR2: KGHSH and LQKENI. The V end was cut by 8 bases, the J end by 3 bases, with 15 bases between. The CDR3 consists of 14 residues. CDR3 in DNA: TGTGCCAGCCAAGAGGCGGGGCGTACAGATACGCAGTATTTT. Protein sequence: CASQEAGRTDTQYF.

This clonotype was picked up many times. The J gene is TRBJ1-5, the V gene TRBV6-5; no reliable D call. Germline V CDR1 and CDR2: MNHEY, SVGAGI. CDR3 length equals 14 residues. Deletions cut 7 bases from V and 5 bases from J, with 15 bases between. The CDR3 DNA follows: TGTGCCAGCATCCCCCGGGCCGCCTATCAGCCCCAGCATTTT. Encoded protein: CASIPRAAYQPQHF.

The J gene is TRBJ2-2, the V gene TRBV2; D ambiguous. The germline V and J ends were trimmed by 2 bases and 5 bases, with 9 bases remaining between them. The germline gives CDR1 SNHLY, CDR2 FYNNEI. The CDR3 is 14 residues long. The CDR3 nucleotides read TGTGCCAGCAGTGAACTGCGGCGGACCGGGGAGCTGTTTTTT. Protein product: CASSELRRTGELFF.

This clonotype was detected many times. The rearrangement links TRBV3-1 to TRBJ1-2, with 8 bases aligning to TRBD1. This CDR3 is built from 13 residues. Germline CDR1 is LGHDT and CDR2 is YNNKEL (reference sequence). V dropped 7 bases and J dropped 10; count of bases not matched to a gene: 11. CDR3 in DNA: TGTGCCAGCACCCCCACAGGGGGGATCTTCTACACCTTC. This encodes CASTPTGGIFYTF.

This clonotype was seen a few times. This chain uses TRBV7-9 with TRBJ1-1, with 8 bases identical to TRBD1. The ends lost 5 bases at V and 6 bases at J; junction bases unmatched: 8. Germline V CDR1 and CDR2: SEHNR, FQNEAQ (reference sequence). The CDR3 totals 14 residues. The CDR3 DNA reads as TGTGCCAGCAGCCCACGGACAGGGCTTGCTGAAGCTTTCTTT. This sequence encodes CASSPRTGLAEAFF.